These T cell receptor beta chains were read from a single sample in a study of shared clonotypes between healthy human individuals. TCRdb keeps only in-frame clones here, not all; method: immunoSEQ multiplex PCR. The data show about 1.5 million clones, with roughly 98% seen just once and less than 0.55% held by the top ten. Material for sequencing was naive CD4+ T cells sorted from blood. The receptors were sampled from a man in his thirties or forties in good health. The CDR3 runs from the conserved cysteine through the conserved F or W. Each record gives: CDR3 length, V gene, CDR3 protein.

>17|TRBV7-9
CASSLALGRNSYNEQFF
>14|TRBV28
CASRSRGPNYGYTF
>14|TRBV5-4
CASSSPSKGGEQFF
>15|TRBV2
CASSEASSGTDTQYF
>13|TRBV19
CASSLNSYNEQFF
>15|TRBV7-3
CASSPGGHPLYEQYF
>14|TRBV6-4
CASMKLYSNQPQHF
>12|TRBV9
CASSLDGAEQFF
>14|TRBV27
CASSLDRGNQPQHF
>16|TRBV6-1
CASSGGLGTGDDGYTF